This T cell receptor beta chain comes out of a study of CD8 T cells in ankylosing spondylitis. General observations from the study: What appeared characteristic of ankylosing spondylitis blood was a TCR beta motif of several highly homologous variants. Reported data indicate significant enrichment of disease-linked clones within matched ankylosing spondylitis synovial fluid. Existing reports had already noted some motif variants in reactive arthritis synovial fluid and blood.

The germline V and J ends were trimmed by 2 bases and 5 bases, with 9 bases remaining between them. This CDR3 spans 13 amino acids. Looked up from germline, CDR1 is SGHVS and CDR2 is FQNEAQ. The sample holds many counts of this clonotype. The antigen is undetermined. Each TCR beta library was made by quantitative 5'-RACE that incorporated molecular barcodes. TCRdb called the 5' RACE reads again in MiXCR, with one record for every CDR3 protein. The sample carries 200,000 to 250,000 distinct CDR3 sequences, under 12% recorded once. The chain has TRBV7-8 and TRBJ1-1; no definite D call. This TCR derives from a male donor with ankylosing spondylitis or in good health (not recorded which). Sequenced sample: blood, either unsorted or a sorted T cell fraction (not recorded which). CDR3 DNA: TGTGCCAGCAGCTTAAGTGAGAGGACTGAAGCTTTCTTT. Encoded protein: CASSLSERTEAFF.